This paragraph covers one T cell receptor beta chain sequence. Its antigen is not known. The V end lost 6 bases, the J end lost 2 bases, and 16 bases lay between the germline ends. The CDR3 runs 14 residues. Germline-derived CDR1 and CDR2 are DFQATT and SNEGSKA (reference sequence). This record comes from a study of vaccination and CD4 T cells after COVID-19. The Oncomine TCR Beta short-read assay sequenced DNA from cultured CD4+ T cells. Each CDR3 protein gets one entry after TCRdb re-called the PCR reads with MiXCR. The table lists about 26,000 distinct CDR3 sequences, over 30% of them singletons. Stated time point: late sampling 161 to 241 days after vaccination in a few convalescent patients. The treatment denotes: roughly nine-day PBMC culture with coronavirus spike peptide pools or control peptides (ViraFEST assay).

The chain has TRBV20-1 and TRBJ1-1, with no clear D. The clonotype was recovered from a human donor who had recovered from COVID-19. The specimen was CD4+ T cells from blood, cultured in vitro, collected about 7 months after SARS-CoV-2 vaccination. This CDR3 reads CSAPIAGANTEAFF. The CDR3 nucleotides are TGCAGTGCACCGATCGCGGGAGCCAACACTGAAGCTTTCTTT.